The 2 T cell receptor beta chains in this list originate from one sample, sequenced in a study of shared clonotypes between healthy human individuals. Terminally differentiated effector memory CD45RA+ cells were excluded from the naive CD8 cells, which were CD45RO-negative and positively selected for CCR7. Sequencing used immunoSEQ multiplex PCR; TCRdb keeps in-frame clones, though not all of them. The top ten hold around 0.3% of the sample, which has 630,000 or so clones, 98% seen once. Source material: naive CD8+ T cells sorted from blood. Receptors originate from a man aged 25 to 45 in good health.

This chain links TRBV11-2 with TRBJ2-1, with D possibly being TRBD1 or TRBD2 (6 bases each). The CDR3 contains 15 residues. V lost 7 bases and J lost 5, with 18 bases in between. The V gene's germline CDR1 is SGHAT and CDR2 FQNNGV. CDR3 in amino acids: CASTKEGVTDNEQFF. The CDR3 coding sequence is TGTGCCAGCACAAAGGAGGGGGTTACGGACAATGAGCAGTTCTTC.

The V gene is TRBV6-1, the J gene TRBJ2-3; TRBD2 aligns across 14 bases. V shed 1 base, J shed 5 bases, and the junction held 8 bases outside the gene matches. CDR1 MNHNS and CDR2 SASEGT come from the germline V gene. This CDR3 region has 18 residues. The CDR3 region has the DNA TGTGCCAGCAGTGAAGGAAGACTAGCGGGAGGGAGGGGAGATACGCAGTATTTT. Translating gives CASSEGRLAGGRGDTQYF.